A selection of T cell receptor beta chains follows, all from one sample in a study of control samples from healthy donors and cancer patients. Some clones are missing from TCRdb's copy, which holds only in-frame ones; the method was immunoSEQ multiplex PCR. The data show approximately 150,000 clones, 80% to 95% seen once. The sample taken for sequencing was blood. The receptor source for this set is a man younger than 45 in good health. The conserved cysteine and the conserved F or W are not part of the CDR3 here. The order of the fields is J gene, V gene, clone size, CDR3 protein. Expanded clones are given a class, and other clones once, few, many or no size at all.

>TRBJ2-7|TRBV7-6|once
ASSPQGGNYEQY
>TRBJ2-2|TRBV6-5|.
ASSYPTGKGTGELF
>TRBJ1-2|TRBV11-2|.
ASSLEGFGNYGYT
>TRBJ1-4|TRBV6-5|once
ASSTSGNNEKLF
>TRBJ1-2|TRBV19|few
ASSVINYGYT
>TRBJ1-2|TRBV27|.
ASSFSGQGADGYT
>TRBJ1-1|TRBV10-1|.
ASSELQGMNTEAF
>TRBJ1-1|TRBV19|.
ASSQDRATEAF
>TRBJ2-2|TRBV2|.
ASSTAFPGELF
>TRBJ1-3|TRBV3-1/TRBV3-2|.
ASSRQGISGNTIY
>TRBJ1-6|TRBV18|.
ASSPPLGSPLH
>TRBJ2-3|TRBV5-5|.
ASSYGTGRDRTQY
>TRBJ1-1|TRBV28|.
ASSLRGEGTEAF
>TRBJ1-1|TRBV6-5|.
ASTPGTANTEAF
>TRBJ2-5|TRBV28|.
ASSLLGQYQETQY
>TRBJ1-3|TRBV14|.
ASSQDLPGGAGNTIY
>TRBJ1-1|TRBV5-4|.
ASSPQTRVSGTEAF
>TRBJ1-3|TRBV28|.
ASRGDLAGNTIY
>TRBJ2-7|TRBV4-1|.
ASSLGDSHAYEQY
>TRBJ1-4|TRBV6-1|.
ASSEVSGVGKLF
>TRBJ1-3|TRBV11-2|.
ASSFRSSGNTIY
>TRBJ2-3|TRBV13|.
ASSPGHRTDTQY
>TRBJ2-7|TRBV19|.
ASRNRQNYEQY
>TRBJ1-2|TRBV5-4|.
ASSAQAGYGYT
>TRBJ1-3|TRBV2|.
ASSEAAGEGNTIY
>TRBJ2-7|TRBV7-3|once
ASSLNPGQGAREQY
>TRBJ1-6|TRBV9|.
ASSATGNSPLH
>TRBJ1-5|TRBV27|.
ASSLTTGVRQPQH
>TRBJ2-1|TRBV5-1|.
ASSLGRGPLNEQF
>TRBJ2-2|TRBV5-1|.
ASSLYGPGRATPNTGELF
>TRBJ1-5|TRBV6-6|.
ASDGAHGQPQH
>TRBJ2-7|TRBV5-8|.
ASSLADSEVQY
>TRBJ1-2|TRBV11-1|.
ASSSWPGAYGYT
>TRBJ2-1|TRBV27|.
ASSLSGSNEQF
>TRBJ2-1|TRBV6-5|.
ASSHTGGNEQF
>TRBJ2-1|TRBV28|.
ASSSRGGGNNEQF
>TRBJ1-3|TRBV28|once
ASSYTASGNTIY
>TRBJ2-7|TRBV27|once
ASSWGRGPSYEQY
>TRBJ2-4|TRBV2|.
ATRQVKNIQY
>TRBJ2-1|TRBV2|.
ASLGDTRGNEQF
>TRBJ1-3|TRBV6-5|.
ASSLGMLSGNTIY
>TRBJ1-1|TRBV5-5|.
ASSLDVGSTVWGTEAF
>TRBJ2-7|TRBV11-2|.
ASSLAGVGYEQY
>TRBJ1-5|TRBV24-1|.
ATSARGNQPQH
>TRBJ1-2|TRBV6-6|once
ASTSPGTGAGNGYT
>TRBJ1-4|TRBV7-9|once
ASSSGTGVNEKLF
>TRBJ2-1|TRBV24-1|.
ATSDWTDTEQF